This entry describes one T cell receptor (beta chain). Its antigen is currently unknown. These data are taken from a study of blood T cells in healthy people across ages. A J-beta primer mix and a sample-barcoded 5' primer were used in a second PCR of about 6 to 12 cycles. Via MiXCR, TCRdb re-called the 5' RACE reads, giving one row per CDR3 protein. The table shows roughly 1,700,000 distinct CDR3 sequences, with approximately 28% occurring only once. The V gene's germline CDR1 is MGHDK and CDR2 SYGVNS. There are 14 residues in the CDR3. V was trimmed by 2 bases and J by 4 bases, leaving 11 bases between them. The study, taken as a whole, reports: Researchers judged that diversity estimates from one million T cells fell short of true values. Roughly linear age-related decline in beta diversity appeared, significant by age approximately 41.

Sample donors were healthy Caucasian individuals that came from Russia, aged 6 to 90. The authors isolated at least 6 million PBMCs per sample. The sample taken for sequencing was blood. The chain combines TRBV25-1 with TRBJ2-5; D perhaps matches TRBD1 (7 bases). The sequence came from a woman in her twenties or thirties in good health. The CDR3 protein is CASSEPQGGETQYF. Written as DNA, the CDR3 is TGTGCCAGCAGTGAACCTCAGGGGGGAGAGACCCAGTACTTC.